This TCR beta chain was captured by sequencing in a study of T cell clusters in autoimmune cytopenias (dated by TCRdb to 2018 to 2020). A note on the overall study: Per sample, TRB sequencing gave a median depth of about 50,000 reads and a median of 2,350 distinct TRB clonotypes. TRB and IGH repertoires from peripheral blood were sequenced in autoimmune cytopenia patients at active disease and during treatment follow-up, with healthy, CLL and autoimmune hepatitis controls included alongside. The study was designed to test whether a disease-specific immune repertoire signature usable as a blood-based biomarker is carried by autoimmune cytopenia patients. Broad study findings and their caveats: In the comparison of secondary cytopenia with CLL, the cluster-lack signature was not observed, apparently because the dominant lymphoma-associated repertoire masked the signature. A lack of physiological T cell clusters in primary autoimmune cytopenia patients was suggested by GLIPH, as 51 clusters were found to be exclusive to healthy donors versus roughly 18 exclusive to patients. Around 3-fold more exclusive TRB clusters were observed in healthy donors than in active autoimmune hepatitis patients, consistent with an autoimmunity-wide signature. The T cell clusters were defined in silico only, and their functional role remained to be validated experimentally. Shifts in the TRB repertoire, including less even repertoires in secondary cytopenia and CLL, were mostly a reflection of lymphoma bias and not of autoimmunity.

Per sample, approximately 0.25 ug of peripheral blood genomic DNA, 35,000 to 40,000 genome equivalents, was used for TRB amplification. To amplify TRB rearrangements, a touch-down multiplex PCR protocol was run with the TRB-A and TRB-B primer pools combined in a single tube. Illumina adapters and sample indices were attached to the amplicons through two consecutive PCR reactions using Phusion HS II polymerase. The amplicons were gel-purified using the NucleoSpin Gel and PCR Clean-up kit, after which quantification was performed by Qubit and quality was checked on an Agilent 2100 Bioanalyzer. Sequencing of the libraries was done on an Illumina MiSeq with 600-cycle, single-indexed, paired-end runs. The authors' pipeline ran thus. Alignment and assembly of TRB reads were performed with MiXCR version 2.1.12 and the default MiXCR reference library. Each unique CDR3 nucleotide sequence defined a clone, and only productive sequences with at least two reads were analysed. Repertoire diversity was assessed by alpha-parameterized diversity profiles (alpha 0 to 5), including Shannon (alpha 1) and Simpson (alpha 2) indices, computed with an R script. The tcR package was used to compute combinatorial TRB VJ usage, which was then compared between cohorts by principal component analysis with ade4. GLIPH was used to cluster TCRbeta CDR3s in pairs of cohorts matched for age and read depth, and a Wilcoxon test was used to compare cluster frequencies. TCRdb reprocessed the reads; each CDR3 protein sequence makes one entry, and DNA is unavailable. Here the V and J calls rest on TCRdb's processing, not on the authors' analysis. This sample's table has entries for about 5,900 distinct CDR3 sequences. Of the sample, approximately 8.3% is held by the ten largest clones.

Based on the germline V gene, the CDR1 and CDR2 sequences are MNHEY and SVGEGT. The CDR3 runs 16 residues from the cysteine to the phenylalanine. Only the protein sequence is given. On this clonotype itself: Its antigen specificity is not known.

The sample taken for sequencing was peripheral blood. The rearranged segments are TRBV6-2 or TRBV6-3 and TRBJ2-1; checking the TCRdb D call of TRBD2 is not possible without DNA. The clonotype comes from a human donor with an autoimmune cytopenia or autoimmune hepatitis (not recorded which). CDR3 sequence: CASSGSSGRRGNEQFF.